Only a few counts were recorded for the clone carrying this T cell receptor (beta chain). Its antigen is unidentified. Peripheral blood from each donor was collected in a volume of 8.5 to 10 milliliters. The sample is drawn from a study of blood T cells in healthy people across ages. Next came a second PCR, run for 7 to 11 cycles, which used a sample-barcoded 5' primer along with a J-beta primer mix. TCRdb redid the calling of the 5' RACE reads with MiXCR, one entry per CDR3 protein. The sample has 720,000 or so distinct CDR3 sequences, 35% to 50% seen once. There are 19 residues in the CDR3. V was clipped by 3 bases and J by 0 bases, with 18 bases between them. Germline CDR1 reads MNHEY; CDR2 reads SMNVEV (reference sequence). Study-level points and caveats: The percentage of naive T cells correlated strongly with TCR beta diversity. PBMCs went unsorted, and a conclusive naive versus antigen-experienced comparison was therefore prevented. Fewer expanded clones and more diversity marked long-lived versus aged donors.

This receptor was taken from a man aged 80 or over in good health. Sequencing was carried out using blood. The chain carries TRBV27 and TRBJ1-6, with TRBD1 as a possible D gene (6 bases). CDR3 sequence reads: CASSFRQVFSSSYNSPLHF. CDR3 nucleotides: TGTGCCAGCAGTTTTCGACAGGTATTCTCCAGCTCCTATAATTCACCCCTCCACTTT.